The clone carrying this T cell receptor beta chain was detected only a few times. Its antigen is still unknown. Germline loops: CDR1 KGHDR, CDR2 SFDVKD. V lost 4 bases to trimming and J lost 3 bases, with 13 bases between them. The CDR3 length is 15 residues. This specimen belongs to a study of T cells in Graves' hyperthyroidism and ophthalmopathy. Study information: Peripheral blood was drawn at first diagnosis, prior to all treatment.

RNA transcripts gave rise to amplified TCR beta CDR3 regions. The HTBI primer set served for first-round RT-PCR of the TCR CDR3. One entry per CDR3 protein results from TCRdb running MiXCR on the multiplex PCR reads. Of a few hundred thousand distinct CDR3 sequences in the sample, around 16% were seen once. Overall study findings and caveats: Appearing also in blood were most of the thyroid clonotypes expanded above 0.001. With a median lead of roughly 6.8 months before onset, the model predicted ophthalmopathy.

PBMCs stemmed from 10 ml fresh peripheral blood. This TCR derives from a woman between 18 and 29 years old with Graves' hyperthyroidism that later progressed to Graves' ophthalmopathy. The sequencing input was blood. The chain has TRBV24-1 and TRBJ2-3; D gene unclear. The CDR3 nucleotides read TGTGCCACCAGTGAATCTCCCAGAACTACAGATACGCAGTATTTT. Encoded protein: CATSESPRTTDTQYF.